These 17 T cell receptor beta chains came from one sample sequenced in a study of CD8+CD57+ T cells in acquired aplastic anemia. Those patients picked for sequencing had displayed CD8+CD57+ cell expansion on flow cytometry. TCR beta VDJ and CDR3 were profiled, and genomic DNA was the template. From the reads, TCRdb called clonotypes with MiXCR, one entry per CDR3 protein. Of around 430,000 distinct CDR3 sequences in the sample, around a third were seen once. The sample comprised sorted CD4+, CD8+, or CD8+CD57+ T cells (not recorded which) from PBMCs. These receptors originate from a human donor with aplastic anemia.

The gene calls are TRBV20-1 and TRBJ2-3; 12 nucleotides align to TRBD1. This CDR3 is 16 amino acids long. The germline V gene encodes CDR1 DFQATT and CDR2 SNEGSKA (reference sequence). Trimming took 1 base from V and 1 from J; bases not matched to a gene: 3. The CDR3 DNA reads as TGCAGTGCTAGAGCCAGGGACAGGGGGCGCACAGATACGCAGTATTTT. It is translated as CSARARDRGRTDTQYF.

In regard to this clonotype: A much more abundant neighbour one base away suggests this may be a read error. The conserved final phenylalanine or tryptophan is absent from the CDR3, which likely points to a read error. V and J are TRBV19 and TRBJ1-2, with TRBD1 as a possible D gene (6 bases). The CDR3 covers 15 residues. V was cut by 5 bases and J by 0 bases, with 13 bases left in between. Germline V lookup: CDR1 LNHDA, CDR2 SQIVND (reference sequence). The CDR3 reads CASSSPGHTNYGYTS. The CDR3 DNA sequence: TGTGCCAGTAGTTCGCCGGGACACACTAACTATGGCTACACCTCC.

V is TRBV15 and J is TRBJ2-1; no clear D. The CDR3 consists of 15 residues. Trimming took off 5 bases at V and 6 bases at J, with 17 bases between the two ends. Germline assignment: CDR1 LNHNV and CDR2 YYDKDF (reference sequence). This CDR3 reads CATSSWTSDVNEQFF. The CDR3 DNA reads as TGTGCCACCAGCTCATGGACGAGCGATGTCAATGAGCAGTTCTTC.

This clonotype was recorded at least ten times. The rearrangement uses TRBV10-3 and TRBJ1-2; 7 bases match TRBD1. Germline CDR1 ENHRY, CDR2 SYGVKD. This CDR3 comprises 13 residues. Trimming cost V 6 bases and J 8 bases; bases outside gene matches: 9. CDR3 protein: CAISQNTGDGYTF. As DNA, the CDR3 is TGTGCCATCAGCCAAAACACAGGGGACGGCTACACCTTC.

The CDR3 region is CASSYLFGTGANEQYF. The CDR3 DNA sequence: TGTGCCAGCAGCTATTTATTTGGGACAGGGGCCAACGAGCAGTACTTC. The J gene is TRBJ2-7, the V gene TRBV11-2, with 10 bases aligning to TRBD1. CDR3 length: 16 residues. Trimming took 4 bases from V and 5 from J; bases not matched to a gene: 11. Germline V gene lookup returns CDR1 SGHAT and CDR2 FQNNGV.

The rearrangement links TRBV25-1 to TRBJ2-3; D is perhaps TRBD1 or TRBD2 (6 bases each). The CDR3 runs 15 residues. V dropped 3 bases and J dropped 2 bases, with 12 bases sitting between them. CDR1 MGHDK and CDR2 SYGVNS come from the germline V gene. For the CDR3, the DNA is TGTGCCAGCAGTGAGACCGGGGGCCACACAGATACGCAGTATTTT. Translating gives CASSETGGHTDTQYF.

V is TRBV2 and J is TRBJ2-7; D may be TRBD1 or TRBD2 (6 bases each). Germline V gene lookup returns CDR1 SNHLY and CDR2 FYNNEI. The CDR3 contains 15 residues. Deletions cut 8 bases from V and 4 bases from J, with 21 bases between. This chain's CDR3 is CASSPQSGAEYEQYF. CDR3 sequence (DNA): TGTGCCAGCTCACCCCAATCGGGGGCGGAGTACGAGCAGTACTTC.

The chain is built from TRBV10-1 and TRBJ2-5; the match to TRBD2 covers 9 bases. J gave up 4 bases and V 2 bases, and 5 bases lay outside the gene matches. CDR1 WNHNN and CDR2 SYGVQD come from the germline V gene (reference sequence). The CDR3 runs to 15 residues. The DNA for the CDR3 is TGCGCCAGCAGTGAGACGCGGGGGGGTCTAGAGACCCAGTACTTC. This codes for CASSETRGGLETQYF.

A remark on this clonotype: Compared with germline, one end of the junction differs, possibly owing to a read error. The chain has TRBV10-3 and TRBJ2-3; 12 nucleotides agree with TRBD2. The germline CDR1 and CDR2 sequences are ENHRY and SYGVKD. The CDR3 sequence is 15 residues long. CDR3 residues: CASSGTSGSSDTQYF. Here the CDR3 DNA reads TGTGCCAGCAGTGGGACTAGCGGGTCTTCAGATACGCAGTATTTT.

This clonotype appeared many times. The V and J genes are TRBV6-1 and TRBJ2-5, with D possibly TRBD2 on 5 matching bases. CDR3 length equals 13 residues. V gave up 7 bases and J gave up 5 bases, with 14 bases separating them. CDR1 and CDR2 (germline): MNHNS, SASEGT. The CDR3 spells CASTFSGSETQYF. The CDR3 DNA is TGTGCCAGCACCTTCTCGGGGTCGGAGACCCAGTACTTC.

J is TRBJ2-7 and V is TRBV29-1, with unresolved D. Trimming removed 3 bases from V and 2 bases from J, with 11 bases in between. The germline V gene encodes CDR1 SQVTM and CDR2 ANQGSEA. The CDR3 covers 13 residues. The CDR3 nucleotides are TGCAGCGTTGATGTGGCAGGAGCCTACGAGCAGTACTTC. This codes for CSVDVAGAYEQYF.

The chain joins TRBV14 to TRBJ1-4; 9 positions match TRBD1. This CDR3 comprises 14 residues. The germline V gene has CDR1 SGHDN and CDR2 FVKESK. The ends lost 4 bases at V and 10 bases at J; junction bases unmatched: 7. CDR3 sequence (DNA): TGTGCCAGCAGCCTGGGACAGGGACAGGGAAAACTGTTTTTT. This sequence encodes CASSLGQGQGKLFF. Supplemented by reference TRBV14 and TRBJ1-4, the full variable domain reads EAGVTQFPSHSVIEKGQTVTLRCDPISGHDNLYWYRRVMGKEIKFLLHFVKESKQDESGMPNNRFLAERTGGTYSTLKVQPAELEDSGVYFCASSLGQGQGKLFFGSGTQLSVL.

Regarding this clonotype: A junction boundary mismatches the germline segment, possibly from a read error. The DNA for the CDR3 is TGCGCCAGCAGCCAAGGAGCGGGGCCAGGAGAGACCCAGTACTTC. This codes for CASSQGAGPGETQYF. The chain joins TRBV25-1 to TRBJ2-5; 7 bases are a match to TRBD2. The CDR3 consists of 15 residues. From germline, CDR1 is MGHDK and CDR2 SYGVNS.

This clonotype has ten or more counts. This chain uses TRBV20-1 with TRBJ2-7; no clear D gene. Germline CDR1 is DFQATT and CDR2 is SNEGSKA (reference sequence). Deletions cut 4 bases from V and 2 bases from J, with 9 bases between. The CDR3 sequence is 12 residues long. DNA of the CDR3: TGCAGTGCTACCGCCACCGCCTACGAGCAGTACTTC. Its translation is CSATATAYEQYF.

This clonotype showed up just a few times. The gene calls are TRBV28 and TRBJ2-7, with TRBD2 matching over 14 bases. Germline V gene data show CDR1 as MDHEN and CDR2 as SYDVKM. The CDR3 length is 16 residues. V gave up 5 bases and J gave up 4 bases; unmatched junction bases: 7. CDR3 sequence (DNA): TGTGCCAGCAGTGATACCGGGACTAGCGGGAGTTACGAGCAGTACTTC. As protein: CASSDTGTSGSYEQYF.

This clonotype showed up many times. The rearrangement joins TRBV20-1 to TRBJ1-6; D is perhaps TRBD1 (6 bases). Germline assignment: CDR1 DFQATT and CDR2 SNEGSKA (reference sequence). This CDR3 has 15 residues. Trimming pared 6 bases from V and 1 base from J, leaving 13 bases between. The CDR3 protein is CSALEGESYNSPLHF. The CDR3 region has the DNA TGCAGTGCCCTTGAGGGGGAGTCCTATAATTCACCCCTCCACTTT.

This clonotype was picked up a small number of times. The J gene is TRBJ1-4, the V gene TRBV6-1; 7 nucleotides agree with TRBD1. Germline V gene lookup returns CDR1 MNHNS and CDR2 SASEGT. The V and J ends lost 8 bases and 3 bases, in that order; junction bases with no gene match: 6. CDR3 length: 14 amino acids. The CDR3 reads CASRRGTANEKLFF. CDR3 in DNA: TGTGCCAGCCGGAGAGGGACAGCTAATGAAAAACTGTTTTTT.